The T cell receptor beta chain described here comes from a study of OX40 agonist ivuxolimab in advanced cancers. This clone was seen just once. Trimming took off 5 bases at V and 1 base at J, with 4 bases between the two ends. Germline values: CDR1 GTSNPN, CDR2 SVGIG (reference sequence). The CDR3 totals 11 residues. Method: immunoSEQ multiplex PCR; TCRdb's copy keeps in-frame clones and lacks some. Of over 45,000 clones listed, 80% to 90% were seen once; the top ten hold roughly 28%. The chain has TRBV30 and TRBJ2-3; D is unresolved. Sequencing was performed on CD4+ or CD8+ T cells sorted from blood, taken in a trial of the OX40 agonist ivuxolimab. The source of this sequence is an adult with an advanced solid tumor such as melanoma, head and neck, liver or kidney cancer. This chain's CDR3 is CAWEGTDTQYF. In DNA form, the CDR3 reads TGTGCCTGGGAGGGCACAGATACGCAGTATTTT.